This T cell receptor (beta chain) was captured in a study of T cell responses to AZD1222 COVID-19 vaccine. As for this clone: Its cognate antigen is unknown.

The germline V and J ends were trimmed by 0 bases and 4 bases, with 10 bases remaining between them. The CDR3 loop spans 14 amino acids. The germline CDR1 and CDR2 sequences are SGDLS and YYNGEE. Sequencing used immunoSEQ multiplex PCR; TCRdb keeps in-frame clones, though not all of them. The sample consists of 100,000 to 150,000 clones, 75% to 85% of them appearing once. Researchers grouped second doses given at about 4 or about 12 weeks into one pool. Study-level points and caveats: Most donors were white British and more were female, and clonal diversity was possibly underestimated. Baseline seropositives among AZD1222 recipients totaled only six. There were vaccine-associated CD4 TCRs across spike, dominant at 160-218 and 743-854.

This specimen was peripheral blood, taken 28 days after the second AZD1222 dose. The receptor's source is an adult who received the AZD1222 COVID-19 vaccine. The chain has TRBV9 and TRBJ1-2; D is unclear. CDR3 in amino acids: CASSVEMWSYGYTF. DNA of the CDR3: TGTGCCAGCAGCGTAGAAATGTGGAGCTATGGCTACACCTTC. The full variable domain, completed using reference TRBV9 and TRBJ1-2, is DSGVTQTPKHLITATGQRVTLRCSPRSGDLSVYWYQQSLDQGLQFLIQYYNGEERAKGNILERFSAQQFPDLHSELNLSSLELGDSALYFCASSVEMWSYGYTFGSGTRLTVV.